The source of this T cell receptor beta chain is a study of T-cell reconstitution after alpha-beta-depleted transplantation in children. Regarding the study as a whole: Approximately two months post-transplant, alpha-beta T cells reportedly originated from several hundred expanded graft clones.

V was trimmed by 2 bases and J by 3 bases, leaving 11 bases between them. CDR3 size: 14 residues. Turning to this clonotype: The antigen is undetermined.

Using unique molecular identifiers, the investigators prepared the TCRbeta library. TCRdb reprocessed the PCR reads with MiXCR, giving one entry per CDR3 protein. The sample includes under 400,000 distinct CDR3 sequences, 23% seen only once; the top ten take around 9.9%. Sequenced here: PBMCs, mostly from graft donor cells, sampled 180 days after TCRalphabeta/CD19-depleted stem cell transplant. The sequence was obtained from a male patient aged 10 to 17 who had a stem cell transplant for acute lymphoblastic leukemia, so the T cells may come from the graft donor. This chain joins TRBV12-3 or TRBV12-4 and TRBJ2-7; D remains ambiguous. The CDR3 region has the DNA TGTGCCAGCAGTTTATACGGCCAGCACTACGAGCAGTACTTC. Protein sequence: CASSLYGQHYEQYF.